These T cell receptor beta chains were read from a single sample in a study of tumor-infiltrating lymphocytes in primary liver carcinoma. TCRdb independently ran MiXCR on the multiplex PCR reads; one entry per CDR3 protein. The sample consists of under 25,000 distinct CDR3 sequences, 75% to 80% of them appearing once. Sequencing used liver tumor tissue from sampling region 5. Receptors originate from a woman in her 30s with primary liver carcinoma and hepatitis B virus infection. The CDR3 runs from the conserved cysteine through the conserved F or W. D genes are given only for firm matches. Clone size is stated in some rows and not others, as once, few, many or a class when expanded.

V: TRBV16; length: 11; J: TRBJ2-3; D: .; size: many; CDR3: CASSAEDTQYF; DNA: TGTGCCAGCAGCGCGGAAGATACGCAGTATTTT
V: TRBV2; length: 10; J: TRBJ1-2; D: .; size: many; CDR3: CASRLDGYTF; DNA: TGTGCCAGCCGGCTCGATGGCTACACCTTC
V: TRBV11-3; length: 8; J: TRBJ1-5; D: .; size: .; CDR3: CANSPQHF; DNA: TGTGCCAACAGCCCCCAGCATTTT
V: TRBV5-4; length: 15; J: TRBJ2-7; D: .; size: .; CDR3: CASNMDAGVGNERYF; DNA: TGTGCCAGCAACATGGATGCAGGGGTTGGCAACGAGCGGTACTTC
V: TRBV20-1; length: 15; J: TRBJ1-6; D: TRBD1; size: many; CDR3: CSGVDRGLNNSPLHF; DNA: TGCAGTGGGGTCGACAGGGGACTTAATAATTCACCCCTCCACTTT
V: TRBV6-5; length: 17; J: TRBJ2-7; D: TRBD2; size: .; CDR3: CASSFAGTRGSSNELYF; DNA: TGTGCCAGCAGCTTCGCCGGGACTAGAGGGAGCTCCAACGAGCTGTACTTC
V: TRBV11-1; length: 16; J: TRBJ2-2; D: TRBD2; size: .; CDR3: CVSSRVKAGVSGELFF; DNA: TGTGTCAGCAGCAGGGTTAAGGCGGGAGTGTCCGGGGAACTGTTTTTT
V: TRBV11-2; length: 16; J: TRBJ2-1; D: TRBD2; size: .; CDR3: CDSSTSLAGGYNGQFF; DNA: TGTGACAGCAGTACCTCTCTAGCGGGAGGATACAATGGGCAGTTCTTC
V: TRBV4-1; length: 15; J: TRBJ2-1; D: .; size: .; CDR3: CASSQDSLARDEQFF; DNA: TGCGCTAGCAGTCAAGATAGTCTAGCGAGGGATGAGCAGTTCTTC
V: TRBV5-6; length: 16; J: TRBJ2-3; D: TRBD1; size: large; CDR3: CASSWTGTVSTDTQYF; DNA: TGTGCCAGCAGCTGGACCGGGACAGTGAGCACAGATACGCAGTATTTT
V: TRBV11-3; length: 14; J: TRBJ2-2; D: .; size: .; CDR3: CASSSYRVPGEPFF; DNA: TGTGCCAGTAGCTCCTACAGGGTGCCCGGGGAGCCGTTTTTT
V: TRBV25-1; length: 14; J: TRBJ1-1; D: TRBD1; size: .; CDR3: CAGSAQPTGPLAFF; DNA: TGTGCCGGCAGTGCTCAGCCGACAGGGCCGTTGGCCTTCTTT
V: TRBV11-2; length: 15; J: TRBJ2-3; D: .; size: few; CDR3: CASKVAEICTDTQYF; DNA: TGTGCCAGCAAGGTAGCGGAGATATGCACAGATACGCAGTATTTT
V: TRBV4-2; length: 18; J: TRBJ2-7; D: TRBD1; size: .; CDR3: CVSSQEHLGQVGPGEQYF; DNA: TGTGTCAGCAGCCAGGAACACCTAGGACAGGTGGGACCGGGCGAGCAGTACTTC
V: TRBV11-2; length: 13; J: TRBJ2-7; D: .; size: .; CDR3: CADSTSNTGEQYF; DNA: TGTGCCGACAGCACTTCGAATACGGGCGAGCAGTACTTC
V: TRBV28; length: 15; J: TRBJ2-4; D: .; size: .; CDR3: CASSLWAGGKNIRYF; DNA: TGTGCCAGCAGTTTATGGGCTGGAGGCAAAAACATTCGGTACTTC
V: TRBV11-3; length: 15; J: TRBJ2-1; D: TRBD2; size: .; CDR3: CANSRVAGGGYEQSF; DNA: TGTGCCAACAGCCGAGTAGCGGGGGGGGGGTATGAGCAGTCCTTC
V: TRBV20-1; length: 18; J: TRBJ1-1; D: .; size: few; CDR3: CSARLGYRARKRDTEAFF; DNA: TGCAGTGCTAGACTTGGCTACAGGGCGAGAAAAAGGGATACTGAAGCTTTCTTT
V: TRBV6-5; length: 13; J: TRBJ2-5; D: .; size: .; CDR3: CASSTDRGLTKYF; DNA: TGTGCCAGCAGTACCGATAGGGGACTGACCAAGTACTTC
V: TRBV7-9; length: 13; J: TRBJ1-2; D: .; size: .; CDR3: CAGSVQGPYGYTF; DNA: TGTGCCGGTTCGGTTCAGGGGCCCTATGGCTACACCTTC
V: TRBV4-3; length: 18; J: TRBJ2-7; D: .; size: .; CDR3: CASSQAVTGDRISYELYF; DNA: TGCGCCAGCAGCCAAGCTGTGACGGGGGATCGCATTAGCTACGAGCTGTACTTC
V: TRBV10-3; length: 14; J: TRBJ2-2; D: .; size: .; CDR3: CAISDSGGAGELFF; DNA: TGTGCCATCAGTGATAGCGGAGGAGCCGGGGAGCTGTTTTTT
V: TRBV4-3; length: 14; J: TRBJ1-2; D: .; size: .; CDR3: CASSTDLVIYGYTF; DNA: TGCGCCAGCAGCACTGACTTGGTGATCTATGGCTACACCTTC
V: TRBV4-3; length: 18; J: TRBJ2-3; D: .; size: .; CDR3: CASGQAVWLGDPDDTHYF; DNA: TGCGCCAGCGGCCAGGCGGTCTGGCTGGGTGATCCCGATGATACGCACTATTTT
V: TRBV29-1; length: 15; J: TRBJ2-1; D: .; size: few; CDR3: CSVHSGLHNYDEHFF; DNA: TGCAGCGTACATTCCGGGCTACACAACTACGATGAGCACTTCTTC
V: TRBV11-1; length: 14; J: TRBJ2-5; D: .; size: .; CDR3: CASSWAWGTGTHNF; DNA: .
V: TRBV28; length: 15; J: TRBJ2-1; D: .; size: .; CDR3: CASSLEASSYKEQFF; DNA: TGTGCCAGCAGTCTGGAGGCCAGCTCCTACAAGGAGCAGTTCTTC
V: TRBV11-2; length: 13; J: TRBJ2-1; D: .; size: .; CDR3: CARSGYSDNEQLF; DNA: TGTGCCAGAAGCGGTTACAGCGATAATGAGCAGCTCTTC
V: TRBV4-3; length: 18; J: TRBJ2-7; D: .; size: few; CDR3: CASSQAVKGGHISYERYF; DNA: TGTGCCAGCAGCCAAGCTGTGAAGGGGGGTCACATTAGCTACGAGCGGTACTTC
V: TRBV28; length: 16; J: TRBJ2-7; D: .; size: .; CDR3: CASSSPWLAGISEQYF; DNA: TGTGCCAGCAGTTCGCCTTGGCTAGCAGGAATCAGCGAGCAGTACTTC
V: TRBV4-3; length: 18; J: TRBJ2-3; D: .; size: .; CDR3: CASSQSAWLGDPDDTRYF; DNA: TGCGCCAGTAGCCAGTCGGCCTGGCTGGGTGATCCCGATGATACGCGGTATTTT
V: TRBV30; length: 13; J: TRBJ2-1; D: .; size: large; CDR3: CARGTPTYNEQFF; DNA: TGTGCTAGGGGGACGCCGACCTACAATGAGCAGTTCTTC
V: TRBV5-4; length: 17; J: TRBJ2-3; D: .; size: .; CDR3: CASSVGGHSPPTDTHYF; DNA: TGTGCCAGCAGCGTAGGCGGACACTCTCCACCCACAGATACGCACTATTTT
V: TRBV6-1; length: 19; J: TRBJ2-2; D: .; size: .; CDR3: CASSGTLPGGAANPGELFF; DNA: TGTGCCAGCAGTGGAACCCTTCCCGGGGGCGCCGCGAACCCGGGGGAGCTGTTTTTT
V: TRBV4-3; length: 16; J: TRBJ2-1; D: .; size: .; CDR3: CASSQDAGSSHNGQFF; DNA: TGCGCCAGCAGCCAAGACGCGGGAAGCTCCCACAATGGGCAGTTCTTC
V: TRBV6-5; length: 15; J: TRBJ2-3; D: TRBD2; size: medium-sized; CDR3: CASSPLAVSTDTQYF; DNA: TGTGCCAGCAGTCCACTAGCGGTGAGCACAGATACGCAGTATTTT
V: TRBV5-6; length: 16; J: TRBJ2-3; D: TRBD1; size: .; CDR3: CASICTGTVGTDTQYF; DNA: TGTGCCAGCATCTGTACCGGGACAGTGGGCACAGATACGCAGTATTTT
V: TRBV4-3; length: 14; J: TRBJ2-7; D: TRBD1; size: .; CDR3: CASSHKDRAREQYF; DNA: TGCGCCAGCAGCCATAAGGACAGGGCAAGGGAGCAGTACTTC
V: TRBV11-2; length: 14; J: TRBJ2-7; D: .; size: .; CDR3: CSSSPPGPHYEQYF; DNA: TGTTCCAGCAGTCCGCCGGGACCACACTACGAGCAGTACTTC
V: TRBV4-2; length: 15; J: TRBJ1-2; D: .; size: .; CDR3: CARSQDAGRGHGYTF; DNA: TGTGCCAGGAGCCAAGATGCAGGGCGCGGGCATGGCTACACCTTC
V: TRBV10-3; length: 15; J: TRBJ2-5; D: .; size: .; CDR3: CATSELATRQETQYF; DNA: TGTGCCACCAGTGAGTTGGCTACCAGGCAAGAGACCCAGTACTTC
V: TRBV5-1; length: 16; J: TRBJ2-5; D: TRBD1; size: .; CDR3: CASSTTGTGGAEAQYF; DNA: TGTGCCAGCAGCACTACCGGGACAGGGGGCGCGGAGGCCCAGTACTTC
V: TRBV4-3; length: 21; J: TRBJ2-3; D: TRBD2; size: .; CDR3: CASSQDPLTSGRAVTTDTHYF; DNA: TGCGCCAGCAGCCAAGACCCCTTAACTAGTGGGAGGGCGGTGACGACAGATACACATTATTTT
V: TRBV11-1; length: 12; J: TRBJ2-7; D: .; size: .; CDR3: CVSSFMGYAQYF; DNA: TGTGTAAGCAGCTTCATGGGTTACGCGCAGTACTTC
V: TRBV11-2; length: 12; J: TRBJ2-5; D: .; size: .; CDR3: CASNLGLEIQYF; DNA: TGTGCCAGCAACTTAGGATTAGAGATCCAGTACTTC
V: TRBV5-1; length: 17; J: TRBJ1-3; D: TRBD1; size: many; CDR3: CASSQRGQGNAGNTIYF; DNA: TGCGCCAGCAGCCAACGGGGACAGGGGAATGCTGGAAACACCATATATTTT
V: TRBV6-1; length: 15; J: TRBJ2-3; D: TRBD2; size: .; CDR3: CASSPLAGATDVQYF; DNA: TGTGCCAGCAGTCCCTTAGCGGGAGCCACTGATGTGCAGTATTTT
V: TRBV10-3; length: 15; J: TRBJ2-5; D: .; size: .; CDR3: CSISETATRQETHYF; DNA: TGTTCCATCAGTGAAACGGCTACCAGACAAGAGACCCATTACTTC
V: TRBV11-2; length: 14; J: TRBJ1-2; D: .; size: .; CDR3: CAGSLSEANYGYTF; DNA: TGTGCCGGCAGTTTAAGTGAAGCTAACTATGGCTACACCTTC
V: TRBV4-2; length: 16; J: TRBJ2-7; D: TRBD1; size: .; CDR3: CDSSQEGTGQGYEQYF; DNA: TGTGACAGCAGCCAAGAAGGGACGGGACAGGGCTACGAGCAGTATTTC
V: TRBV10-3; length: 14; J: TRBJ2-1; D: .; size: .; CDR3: CAISHTATRDEQFF; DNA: TGTGCTATCAGTCACACGGCGACCCGGGACGAGCAGTTCTTC
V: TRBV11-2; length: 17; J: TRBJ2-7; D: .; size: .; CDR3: CASSITGGGSLTYGQYF; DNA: TGTGCCAGCAGTATCACAGGAGGGGGCTCTTTAACCTATGGGCAGTACTTC
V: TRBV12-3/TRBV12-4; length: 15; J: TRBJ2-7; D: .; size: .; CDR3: CACLQSGTQGYEQYF; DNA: TGTGCCTGCCTACAATCCGGTACACAGGGCTACGAGCAGTATTTC
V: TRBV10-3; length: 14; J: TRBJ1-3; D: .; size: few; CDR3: CAITESVSGNTIYF; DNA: TGTGCCATCACTGAGTCAGTTTCCGGAAACACCATATACTTT
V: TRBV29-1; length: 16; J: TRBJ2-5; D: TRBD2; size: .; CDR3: CSVTETGGSSQGTQYF; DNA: TGCAGTGTGACGGAGACTGGCGGGAGCTCACAAGGGACCCAGTACTTC
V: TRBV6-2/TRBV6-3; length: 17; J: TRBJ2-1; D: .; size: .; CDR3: CASSYREVSGWASEQFF; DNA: TGTGCCAGCAGCTACCGGGAAGTGAGCGGGTGGGCCAGTGAGCAGTTCTTC